The present T cell receptor (beta chain) was sequenced within a study of cytomegalovirus exposure and HLA in healthy donors. Study observations and caveats: Presence/absence analyses supposed approximately even sequencing depth among donors. About 180 TCR beta chains were listed as cytomegalovirus-associated.

Everyone who donated was a healthy bone marrow donor. Note on this clone: Its antigen is unknown.

Amplification used 60 Vbeta primers and 13 Jbeta primers. This table comes from immunoSEQ multiplex PCR, and its TCRdb copy is limited to in-frame clones, with some not included. The sample has under 200,000 clones, around 79% seen once; the top ten hold about 4.4%. In germline, CDR1 is SGHNT, CDR2 YYREEE (reference sequence). The CDR3 totals 16 residues. V shed 4 bases and J 2 bases; nucleotides not matched to a gene: 6. The clonotype originates from a woman aged 25-40 years in good health and CMV-seropositive. The V call is TRBV5-4, the J call TRBJ2-5; 12 nucleotides agree with TRBD2. The sequenced sample was PBMCs. The CDR3 is CASSVGTSGYQETQYF. The CDR3 bases are TGTGCCAGCAGCGTCGGGACTAGCGGGTATCAAGAGACCCAGTACTTC.